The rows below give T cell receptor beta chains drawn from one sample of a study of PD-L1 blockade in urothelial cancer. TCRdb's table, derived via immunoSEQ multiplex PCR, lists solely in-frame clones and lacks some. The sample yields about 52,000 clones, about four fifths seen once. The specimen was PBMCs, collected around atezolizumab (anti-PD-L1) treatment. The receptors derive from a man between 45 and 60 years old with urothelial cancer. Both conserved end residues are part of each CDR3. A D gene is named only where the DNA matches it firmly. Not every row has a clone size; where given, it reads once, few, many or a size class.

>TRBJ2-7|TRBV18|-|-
TGTGCCAGCTCACCCGGGACACACGCCGAGCAGTACTTC
CASSPGTHAEQYF
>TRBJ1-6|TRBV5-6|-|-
TGTGCCAGCAGCTTAGACGGCTCTTTGGGCAATTCACCCCTCCACTTT
CASSLDGSLGNSPLHF
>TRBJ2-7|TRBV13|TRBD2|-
TGTGCCAGCAGCACCGGCGGCCTAGCGGACACCTACGAGCAGTACTTC
CASSTGGLADTYEQYF
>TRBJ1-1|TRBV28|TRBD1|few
TGTGCCAGCAGTTCCGGACAGGGGCGGATGAACACTGAAGCTTTCTTT
CASSSGQGRMNTEAFF
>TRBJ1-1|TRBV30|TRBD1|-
TGTGCCTGGAATATAGGAGGGGGCCGGACTGAAGCTTTCTTT
CAWNIGGGRTEAFF
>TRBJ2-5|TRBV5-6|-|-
TGTGCCAGCAGCTTGGCCCCACAAGCGAAGACCCAGTACTTC
CASSLAPQAKTQYF
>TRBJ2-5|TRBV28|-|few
TGTGCCAGCAGTTTCCCAGGAAAAGAGACCCAGTACTTC
CASSFPGKETQYF
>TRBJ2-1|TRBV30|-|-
TGTGCCTGGAGTGTACTGGGACTTTACAATGAGCAGTTCTTC
CAWSVLGLYNEQFF
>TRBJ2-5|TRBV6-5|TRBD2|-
TGTGCCAGCAGTTACTCGACGGGACTAGGACAAGAGACCCAGTACTTC
CASSYSTGLGQETQYF
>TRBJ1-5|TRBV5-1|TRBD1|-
TGCGCCAGCAGCCCGGACAGGGGTAGCAATCAGCCCCAGCATTTT
CASSPDRGSNQPQHF
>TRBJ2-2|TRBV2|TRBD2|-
TGTGCCAGCAGTGGTCCTTTAGCGGGGGTGAGGACCGGGGAGCTGTTTTTT
CASSGPLAGVRTGELFF
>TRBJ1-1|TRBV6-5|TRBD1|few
TGTGCCAGCAGTTACGGGACAGGGGGGAACACTGAAGCTTTCTTT
CASSYGTGGNTEAFF
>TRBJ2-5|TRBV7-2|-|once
TGTGCCAGCAGCTTACTCGGACGGGAACAAGAGACCCAGTACTTC
CASSLLGREQETQYF
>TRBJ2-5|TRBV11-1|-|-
TGTGCCAGCAGCTTAGACAGGTCCCAGTACTTC
CASSLDRSQYF
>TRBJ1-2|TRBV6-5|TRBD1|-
TGTGCCAGCAGTTACTCGAGTGGGACAGAGGGCTACACCTTC
CASSYSSGTEGYTF
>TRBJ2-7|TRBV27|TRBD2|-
TGTGCCAGCAGTTTAGGACTAGGAATCCTCTACGAGCAGTACTTC
CASSLGLGILYEQYF
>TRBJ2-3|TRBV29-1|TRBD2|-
TGCAGCGTTGAACTCCGGGGACTAGCGGGACTAAATACGCAGTATTTT
CSVELRGLAGLNTQYF
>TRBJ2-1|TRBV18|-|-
TGTGCCAGCTCAGATGAGACAGGCGATACATGGAGCTCCTACAATGAGCAGTTCTTC
CASSDETGDTWSSYNEQFF
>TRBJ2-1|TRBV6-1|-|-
TGTGCCAGCAGTGAAGGACTTAGCGGCTTGCGAGGGGAGCAGTTCTTC
CASSEGLSGLRGEQFF
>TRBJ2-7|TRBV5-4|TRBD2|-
TGTGCCAGCGGGACTAGCGCCGAGCAGTACTTC
CASGTSAEQYF
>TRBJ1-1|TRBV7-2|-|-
TGTGCCAGCAGCTCAAATCCGGGTACTGAAGCTTTCTTT
CASSSNPGTEAFF
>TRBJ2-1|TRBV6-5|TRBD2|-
TGTGCCAGCAGTTCCATCGGACTAGCGGGGAACAATGAGCAGTTCTTC
CASSSIGLAGNNEQFF
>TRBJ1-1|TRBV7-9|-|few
TGTGCCAGCAGCTCCGTCCCCACTGAAGCTTTCTTT
CASSSVPTEAFF
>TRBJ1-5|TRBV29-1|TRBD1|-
TGCAGCGTTAGGGACAGGGATCAGCCCCAGCATTTT
CSVRDRDQPQHF
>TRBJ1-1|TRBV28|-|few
TGTGCCAGCAGGCCTCACAGGCAGCGTACTGAAGCTTTCTTT
CASRPHRQRTEAFF
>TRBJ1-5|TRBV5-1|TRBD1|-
TGCGCCAGCAGCTTGGGGACAGGGGGCTACAATCAGCCCCAGCATTTT
CASSLGTGGYNQPQHF
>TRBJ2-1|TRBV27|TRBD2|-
TGTGCCAGCAGTTTGCGCCCCCCATCTAGCGGGAGGTTTTTCGGTAAGTACAATGAGCAGTTCTTC
CASSLRPPSSGRFFGKYNEQFF
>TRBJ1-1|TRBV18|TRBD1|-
TGTGCCAGCTCACCATTTAGACAGGGAGAGGGCACTGAAGCTTTCTTT
CASSPFRQGEGTEAFF
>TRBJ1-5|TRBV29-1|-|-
TGCAGCGTTTCAGGGGGCAATCAGCCCCAGCATTTT
CSVSGGNQPQHF
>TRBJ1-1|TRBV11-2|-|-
TGTGCCAGCAGCCCGACGGGCGGGTTTGGGAACACTGAAGCTTTCTTT
CASSPTGGFGNTEAFF
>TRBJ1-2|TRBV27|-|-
TGTGCCAGCAGTTTATTAGGGCAGGGAAGAACTAACTATGGCTACACCTTC
CASSLLGQGRTNYGYTF